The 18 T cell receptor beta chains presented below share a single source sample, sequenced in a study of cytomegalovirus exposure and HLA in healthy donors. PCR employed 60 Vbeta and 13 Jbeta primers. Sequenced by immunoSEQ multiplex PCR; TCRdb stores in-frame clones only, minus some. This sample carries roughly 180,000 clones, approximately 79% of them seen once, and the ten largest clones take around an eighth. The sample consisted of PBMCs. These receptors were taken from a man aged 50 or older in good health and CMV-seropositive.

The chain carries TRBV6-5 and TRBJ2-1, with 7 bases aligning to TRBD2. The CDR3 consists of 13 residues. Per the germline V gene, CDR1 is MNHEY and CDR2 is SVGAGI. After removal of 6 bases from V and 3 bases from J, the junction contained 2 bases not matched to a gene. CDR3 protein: CASSRDYYNEQFF. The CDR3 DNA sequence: TGTGCCAGCAGCCGGGACTACTACAATGAGCAGTTCTTC.

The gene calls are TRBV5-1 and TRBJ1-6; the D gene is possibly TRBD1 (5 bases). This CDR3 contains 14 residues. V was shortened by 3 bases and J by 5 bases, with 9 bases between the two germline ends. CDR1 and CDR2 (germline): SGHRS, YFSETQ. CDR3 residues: CASSSSRDNSPLHF. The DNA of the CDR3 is TGCGCCAGCAGCTCAAGCAGGGATAATTCACCCCTCCACTTT.

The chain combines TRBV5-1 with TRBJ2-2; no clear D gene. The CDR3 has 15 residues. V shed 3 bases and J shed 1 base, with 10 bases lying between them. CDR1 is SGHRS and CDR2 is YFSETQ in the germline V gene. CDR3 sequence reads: CASSSGSMNTGELFF. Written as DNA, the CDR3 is TGCGCCAGCAGCTCCGGGTCGATGAACACCGGGGAGCTGTTTTTT.

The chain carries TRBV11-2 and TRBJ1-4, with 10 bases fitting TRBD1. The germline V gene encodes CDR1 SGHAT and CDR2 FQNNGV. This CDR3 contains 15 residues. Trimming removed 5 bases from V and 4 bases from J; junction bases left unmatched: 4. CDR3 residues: CASSHRTGGNEKLFF. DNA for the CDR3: TGTGCCAGCAGCCACAGGACAGGGGGTAATGAAAAACTGTTTTTT.

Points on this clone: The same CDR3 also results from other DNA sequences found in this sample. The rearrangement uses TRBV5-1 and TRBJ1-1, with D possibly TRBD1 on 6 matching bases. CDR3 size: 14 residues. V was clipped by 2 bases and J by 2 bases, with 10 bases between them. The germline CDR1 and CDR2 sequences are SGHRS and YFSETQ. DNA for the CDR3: TGCGCCAGCAGCTTAGGACAGAAAAACACTGAAGCTTTCTTT. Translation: CASSLGQKNTEAFF.

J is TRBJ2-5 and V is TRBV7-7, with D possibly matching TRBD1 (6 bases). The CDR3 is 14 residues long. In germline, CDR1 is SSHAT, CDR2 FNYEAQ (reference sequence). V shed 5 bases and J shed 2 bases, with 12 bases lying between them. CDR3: CASSLNRAQETQYF. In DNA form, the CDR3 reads TGTGCCAGCAGCCTTAACAGGGCACAAGAGACCCAGTACTTC.

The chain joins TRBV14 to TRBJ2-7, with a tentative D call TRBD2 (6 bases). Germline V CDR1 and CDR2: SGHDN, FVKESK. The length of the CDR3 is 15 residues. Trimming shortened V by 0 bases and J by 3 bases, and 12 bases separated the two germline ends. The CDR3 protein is CASSQEGRGRYEQYF. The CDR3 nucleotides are TGTGCCAGCAGCCAAGAAGGGCGGGGACGCTACGAGCAGTACTTC.

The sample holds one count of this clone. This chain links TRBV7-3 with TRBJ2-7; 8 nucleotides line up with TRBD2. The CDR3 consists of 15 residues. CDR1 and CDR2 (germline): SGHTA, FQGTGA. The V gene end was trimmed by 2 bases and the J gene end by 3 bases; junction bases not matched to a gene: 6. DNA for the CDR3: TGTGCCAGCAGCTTAGGGGGTAGCGGGGACTACGAGCAGTACTTC. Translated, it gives CASSLGGSGDYEQYF.

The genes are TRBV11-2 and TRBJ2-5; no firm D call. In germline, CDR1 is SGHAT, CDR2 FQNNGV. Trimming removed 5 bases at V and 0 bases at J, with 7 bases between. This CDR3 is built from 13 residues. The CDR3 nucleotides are TGTGCCAGCAGCCTCCAGAACCAAGAGACCCAGTACTTC. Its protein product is CASSLQNQETQYF.

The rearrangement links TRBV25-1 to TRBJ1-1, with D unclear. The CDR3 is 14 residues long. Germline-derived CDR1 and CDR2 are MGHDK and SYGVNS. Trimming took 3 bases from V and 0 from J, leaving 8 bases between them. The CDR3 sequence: CASSEVGMNTEAFF. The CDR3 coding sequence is TGTGCCAGCAGTGAGGTGGGCATGAACACTGAAGCTTTCTTT.

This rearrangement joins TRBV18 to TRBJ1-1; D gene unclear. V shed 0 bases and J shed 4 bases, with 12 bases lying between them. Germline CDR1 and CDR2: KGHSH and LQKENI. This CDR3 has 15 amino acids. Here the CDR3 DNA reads TGTGCCAGCTCACCACCGGAGGGCTTGGGCACTGAAGCTTTCTTT. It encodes CASSPPEGLGTEAFF.

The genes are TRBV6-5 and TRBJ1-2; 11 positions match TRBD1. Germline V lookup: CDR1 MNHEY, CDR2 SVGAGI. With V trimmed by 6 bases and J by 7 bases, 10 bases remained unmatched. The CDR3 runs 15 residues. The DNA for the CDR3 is TGTGCCAGCAGCTATTTCGGACAGGGGGCTGGTGGCTACACCTTC. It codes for CASSYFGQGAGGYTF.

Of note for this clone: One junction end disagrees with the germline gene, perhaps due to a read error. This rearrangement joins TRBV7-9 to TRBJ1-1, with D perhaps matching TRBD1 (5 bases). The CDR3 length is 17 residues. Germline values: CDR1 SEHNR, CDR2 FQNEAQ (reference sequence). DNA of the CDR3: TGTTCCAGCAGCTCGGAAGATCCGGGACTCTGGAACACTGAAGCTTTCTTT. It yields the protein CSSSSEDPGLWNTEAFF. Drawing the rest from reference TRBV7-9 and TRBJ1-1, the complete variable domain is DTGVSQNPRHKITKRGQNVTFRCDPISEHNRLYWYRQTLGQGPEFLTYFQNEAQLEKSRLLSDRFSAERPKGSFSTLEIQRTEQGDSAMYLCSSSSEDPGLWNTEAFFGQGTRLTVV.

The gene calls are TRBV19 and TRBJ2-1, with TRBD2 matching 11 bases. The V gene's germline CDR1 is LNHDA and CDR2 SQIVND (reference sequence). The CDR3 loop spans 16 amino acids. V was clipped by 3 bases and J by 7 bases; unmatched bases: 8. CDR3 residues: CASSMVSGGGRNEQFF. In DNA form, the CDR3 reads TGTGCCAGTAGTATGGTTAGCGGGGGGGGTAGGAATGAGCAGTTCTTC. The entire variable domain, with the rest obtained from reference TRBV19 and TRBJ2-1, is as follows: DGGITQSPKYLFRKEGQNVTLSCEQNLNHDAMYWYRQDPGQGLRLIYYSQIVNDFQKGDIAEGYSVSREKKESFPLTVTSAQKNPTAFYLCASSMVSGGGRNEQFFGPGTRLTVL.

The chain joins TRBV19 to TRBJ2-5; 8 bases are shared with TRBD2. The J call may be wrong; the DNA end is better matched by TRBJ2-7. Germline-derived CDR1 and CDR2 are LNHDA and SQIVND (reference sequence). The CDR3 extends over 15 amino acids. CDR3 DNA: TGTGCCAGTACTACTCACGATCGCGGGGGGTACGAGCAGTACTTC. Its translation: CASTTHDRGGYEQYF.

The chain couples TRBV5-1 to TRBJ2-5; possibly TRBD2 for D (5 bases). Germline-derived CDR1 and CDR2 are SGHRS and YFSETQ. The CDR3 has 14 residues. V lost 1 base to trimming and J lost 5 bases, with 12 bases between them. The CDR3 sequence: CASSLRLGGETQYF. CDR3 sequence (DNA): TGCGCCAGCAGCTTGAGGCTAGGAGGCGAGACCCAGTACTTC.

CDR3 coding DNA: TGTGCCAGCAGTTTATACAAATCGGGTGAAAAACTGTTTTTT. Protein sequence: CASSLYKSGEKLFF. This chain links TRBV27 with TRBJ1-4; D is ambiguous. The germline CDR1 and CDR2 sequences are MNHEY and SMNVEV (reference sequence). Deletions cut 1 base from V and 7 bases from J, with 10 bases between. The CDR3 length is 14 residues.

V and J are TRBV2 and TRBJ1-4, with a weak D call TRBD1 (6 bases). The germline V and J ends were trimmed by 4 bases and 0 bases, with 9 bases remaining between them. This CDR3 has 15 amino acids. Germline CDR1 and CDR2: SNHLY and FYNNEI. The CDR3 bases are TGTGCCAGCAGTGTTCACAGGGCAACTAATGAAAAACTGTTTTTT. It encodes CASSVHRATNEKLFF. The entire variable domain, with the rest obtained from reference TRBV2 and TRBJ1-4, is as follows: EPEVTQTPSHQVTQMGQEVILRCVPISNHLYFYWYRQILGQKVEFLVSFYNNEISEKSEIFDDQFSVERPDGSNFTLKIRSTKLEDSAMYFCASSVHRATNEKLFFGSGTQLSVL.